The 6 T cell receptor beta chains given below trace back to one sample, sequenced in a study of blood T cell repertoires in COVID-19. Assay: immunoSEQ multiplex PCR; the TCRdb copy retains only in-frame clones and omits some. The sample yields tens of thousands of clones, roughly 75% seen once. Specimen: peripheral blood. The receptors were gathered from a man between 65 and 80 years old with acute or convalescent COVID-19.

Only one count was recorded for this clone. For the CDR3, the DNA is TGTGCCAGCAGTTACTTATCCGGGACACAGAACACTGAAGCTTTCTTT. Protein: CASSYLSGTQNTEAFF. This chain uses TRBV6-5 with TRBJ1-1; tentative D call: TRBD1 (6 bases). With 1 base removed from V and 1 base from J, the gap between germline ends came to 13 bases. Germline V gene data show CDR1 as MNHEY and CDR2 as SVGAGI. The CDR3 totals 16 residues.

This clone was recorded once. The gene calls are TRBV28 and TRBJ1-4; D is undetermined. The CDR3 is 13 residues long. The V and J ends lost 2 bases and 4 bases respectively, with 5 bases between them. Germline assignment: CDR1 MDHEN and CDR2 SYDVKM. The CDR3, as DNA: TGTGCCAGCAGTTTAGGGAGTAATGAAAAACTGTTTTTT. Translation gives CASSLGSNEKLFF.

J is TRBJ1-2 and V is TRBV11-3; D is uncertain. CDR1 is SGHNT and CDR2 is YENEEA in the germline V gene. The CDR3 runs 13 residues. The V end was cut by 3 bases, the J end by 2 bases, with 7 bases between. The CDR3 coding sequence is TGTGCCAGCAGCTTGAACGGGAACTATGGCTACACCTTC. As protein: CASSLNGNYGYTF.

This rearrangement joins TRBV29-1 to TRBJ1-2; D not resolved. The CDR3 has 14 residues. Germline V lookup: CDR1 SQVTM, CDR2 ANQGSEA. Trimming took 0 bases from V and 4 from J, leaving 12 bases between them. CDR3 in amino acids: CSVEEGGLSYGYTF. CDR3 nucleotides: TGCAGCGTTGAAGAAGGAGGGCTCAGCTATGGCTACACCTTC.

The chain carries TRBV7-2 and TRBJ2-5; 9 bases are a match to TRBD1. Germline assignment: CDR1 SGHTA and CDR2 FQGNSA. The ends lost 5 bases at V and 1 base at J; junction bases unmatched: 11. The CDR3 totals 17 residues. The CDR3 DNA reads TGTGCCAGCAGCCCAGGGTTGACAGGGGGTTCCCAAGAGACCCAGTACTTC. Encoded protein: CASSPGLTGGSQETQYF.

This clone was seen just once. The chain couples TRBV28 to TRBJ1-5, with 10 bases matching TRBD1. The CDR3 spans 12 residues. With 8 bases clipped from V and 5 bases from J, the junction kept 0 bases outside the gene matches. The germline V gene encodes CDR1 MDHEN and CDR2 SYDVKM. The CDR3 spells CASGQGDQPQHF. In DNA form, the CDR3 reads TGTGCCAGCGGACAGGGGGATCAGCCCCAGCATTTT.